This record looks at one TCR beta chain sequence and its context. These data originate in a study of blood T cell repertoires in COVID-19. Study overall: COVID-19 samples, acute and convalescent, were from the United States, Italy and Spain. Sources were T cells, B-cell-depleted T cells, or PBMCs; the material itself was cDNA or gDNA.

How the authors handled the data: Using reference gene primer amplification, nucleated cell counts were estimated. TCRdb's table, derived via immunoSEQ multiplex PCR, lists solely in-frame clones and lacks some. That table gives V, J and clone size, and the DNA gave D and trimming. The sample holds approximately 91,000 clones, about 80% seen once. The clonotype originates from a human donor in a cohort sampled during active COVID-19. Sequencing used peripheral blood.

The chain's CDR3 is CASSKRQGPGAEAFF. The CDR3 DNA follows: TGTGCCAGCAGTAAACGACAGGGTCCGGGGGCTGAAGCTTTCTTT. The chain links TRBV27 to TRBJ1-1, with TRBD1 matching 7 bases. Germline trimming cut 5 bases from V and 6 bases from J; bases unmatched to any gene: 12. Germline CDR1 MNHEY, CDR2 SMNVEV (reference sequence). This CDR3 is 15 amino acids long.